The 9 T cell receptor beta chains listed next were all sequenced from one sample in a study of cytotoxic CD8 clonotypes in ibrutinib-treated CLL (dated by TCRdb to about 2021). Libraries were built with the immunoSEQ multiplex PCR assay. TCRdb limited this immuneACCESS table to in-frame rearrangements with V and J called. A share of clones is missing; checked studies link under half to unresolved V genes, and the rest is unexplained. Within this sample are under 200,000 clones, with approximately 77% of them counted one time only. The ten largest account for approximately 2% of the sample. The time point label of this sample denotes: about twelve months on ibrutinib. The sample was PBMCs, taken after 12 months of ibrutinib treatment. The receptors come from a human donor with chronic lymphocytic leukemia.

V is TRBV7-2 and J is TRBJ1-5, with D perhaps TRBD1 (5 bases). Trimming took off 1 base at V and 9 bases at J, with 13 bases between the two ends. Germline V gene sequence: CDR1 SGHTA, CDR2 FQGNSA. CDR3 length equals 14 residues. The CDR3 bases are TGTGCCAGCAGCTTAGTGGGGGTAGGAGGGCCCCAGCATTTT. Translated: CASSLVGVGGPQHF.

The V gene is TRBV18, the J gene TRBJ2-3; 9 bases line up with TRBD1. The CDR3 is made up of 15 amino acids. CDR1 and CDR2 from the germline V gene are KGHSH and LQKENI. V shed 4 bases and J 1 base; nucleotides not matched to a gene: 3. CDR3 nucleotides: TGTGCCAGCTCACTCAACAGGGGGCGCACAGATACGCAGTATTTT. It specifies CASSLNRGRTDTQYF.

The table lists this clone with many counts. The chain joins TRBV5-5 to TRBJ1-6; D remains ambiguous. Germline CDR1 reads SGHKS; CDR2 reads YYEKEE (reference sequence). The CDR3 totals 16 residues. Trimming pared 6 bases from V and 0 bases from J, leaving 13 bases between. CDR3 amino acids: CASTQTDRSYNSPLHF. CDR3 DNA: TGTGCCAGCACCCAGACGGACCGCTCCTATAATTCACCCCTCCACTTT.

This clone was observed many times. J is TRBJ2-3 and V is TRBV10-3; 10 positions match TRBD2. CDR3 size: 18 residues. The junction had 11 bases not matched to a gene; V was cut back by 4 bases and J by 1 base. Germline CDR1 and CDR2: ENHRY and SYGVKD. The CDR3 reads CAISGLSGGASRTDTQYF. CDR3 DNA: TGTGCCATCAGTGGACTGAGCGGGGGGGCTTCGCGCACAGATACGCAGTATTTT.

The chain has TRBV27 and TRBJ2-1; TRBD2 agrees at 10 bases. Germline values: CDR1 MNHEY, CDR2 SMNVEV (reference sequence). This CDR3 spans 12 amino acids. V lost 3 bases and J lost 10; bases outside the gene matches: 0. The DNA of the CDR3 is TGTGCCAGCAGTTTTAGCGGGAGGGAGCAGTTCTTC. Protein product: CASSFSGREQFF.

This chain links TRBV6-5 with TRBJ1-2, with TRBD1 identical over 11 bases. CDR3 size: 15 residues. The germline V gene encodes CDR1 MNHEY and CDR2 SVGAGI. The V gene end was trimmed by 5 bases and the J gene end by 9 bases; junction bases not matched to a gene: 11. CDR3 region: CASSPGRGTGGSYTF. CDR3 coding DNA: TGTGCCAGCAGTCCCGGACGCGGGACAGGGGGTAGCTACACCTTC.

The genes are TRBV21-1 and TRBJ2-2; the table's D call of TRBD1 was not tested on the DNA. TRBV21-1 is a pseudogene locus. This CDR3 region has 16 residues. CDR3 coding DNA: TGTGCCAGCAGTCTACCGGGACAGGGTGTTACCGGGGAGCTGTTTTTT. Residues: CASSLPGQGVTGELFF.

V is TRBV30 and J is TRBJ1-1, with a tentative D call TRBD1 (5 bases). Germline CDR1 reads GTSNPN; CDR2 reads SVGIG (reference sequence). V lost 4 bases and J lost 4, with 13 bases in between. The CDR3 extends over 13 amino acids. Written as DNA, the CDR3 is TGTGCCTGGAACATTGGGGCAGGCACTGAAGCTTTCTTT. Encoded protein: CAWNIGAGTEAFF.

CDR3 amino acids: CASSIATGTDYGYTF. In DNA, the CDR3 is TGTGCCAGTAGTATAGCGACTGGGACCGACTATGGCTACACCTTC. V gene TRBV19 combines with J gene TRBJ1-2; D might be TRBD1 (5 bases). The CDR3 runs 15 residues. In germline, CDR1 is LNHDA, CDR2 SQIVND (reference sequence). With 1 base removed from V and 3 bases from J, the gap between germline ends came to 12 bases. The variable domain in full, with the rest retrieved from reference TRBV19 and TRBJ1-2, is DGGITQSPKYLFRKEGQNVTLSCEQNLNHDAMYWYRQDPGQGLRLIYYSQIVNDFQKGDIAEGYSVSREKKESFPLTVTSAQKNPTAFYLCASSIATGTDYGYTFGSGTRLTVV.